This entry lists 8 T cell receptor beta chains sequenced from one sample in a study of cytomegalovirus exposure and HLA in healthy donors. Use of 60 Vbeta and 13 Jbeta primers characterized the PCR. Assay used: immunoSEQ multiplex PCR; TCRdb lists only in-frame clones, some missing. The sample consists of under 100,000 clones, 70% to 85% of them appearing once. The sample consisted of PBMCs. All receptors derive from a man aged 30 to 45 in good health and CMV-seronegative.

The chain carries TRBV6-5 and TRBJ1-1, with a possible D match to TRBD1 (5 bases). Germline CDR1 MNHEY, CDR2 SVGAGI. CDR3 length equals 14 residues. Trimming left V 7 bases short and J 4 bases short, with 16 bases between. The CDR3 DNA sequence: TGTGCCAGCATCAAAGCCGGGGGGGGCACTGAAGCTTTCTTT. It translates to CASIKAGGGTEAFF.

The chain employs TRBV7-6 and TRBJ2-5; D is uncertain. This CDR3 comprises 13 residues. Germline V gene lookup returns CDR1 SGHVS and CDR2 FNYEAQ. V lost 3 bases and J 1 base, leaving 6 bases between the germline ends. This CDR3 reads CASSFILQETQYF. CDR3 bases: TGTGCCAGCAGCTTTATTCTCCAAGAGACCCAGTACTTC. The variable domain in full, with the rest retrieved from reference TRBV7-6 and TRBJ2-5, is GAGVSQSPRYKVTKRGQDVALRCDPISGHVSLYWYRQALGQGPEFLTYFNYEAQQDKSGLPNDRFSAERPEGSISTLTIQRTEQRDSAMYRCASSFILQETQYFGPGTRLLVL.

This rearrangement joins TRBV2 to TRBJ1-1; D ambiguous. V was clipped by 7 bases and J by 6 bases, with 18 bases between them. This CDR3 spans 14 amino acids. CDR1 and CDR2 from the germline V gene are SNHLY and FYNNEI. CDR3 amino acids: CASKAEDFSPEAFF. CDR3 coding DNA: TGTGCCAGCAAGGCGGAGGACTTTTCCCCTGAAGCTTTCTTT.

The CDR3 region has the DNA TGTGCCAGCAGCTTGGGAGGGGGGAGGGCAGATACGCAGTATTTT. Translating gives CASSLGGGRADTQYF. The rearrangement uses TRBV5-6 and TRBJ2-3; possible D gene TRBD2, 7 bases. The germline V gene encodes CDR1 SGHDT and CDR2 YYEEEE. CDR3 length: 15 residues. V lost 0 bases, J lost 4 bases, and 12 bases lay in between.

There are a few counts of this clone. This chain links TRBV10-3 with TRBJ1-4, with D possibly being TRBD1 (6 bases). V shed 4 bases and J shed 8 bases, with 11 bases lying between them. The CDR3 consists of 13 residues. Germline CDR1 and CDR2: ENHRY and SYGVKD. CDR3 DNA: TGTGCCATCAGTGCAGGGGCTAGGGAAAAACTGTTTTTT. Its protein product is CAISAGAREKLFF.

The CDR3 region has the DNA TGTGCCAGCTCATCTCTAGGGACAGCAAACACCGGGGAGCTGTTTTTT. Translating gives CASSSLGTANTGELFF. The V call is TRBV18, the J call TRBJ2-2; 7 bases line up with TRBD1. Germline trimming cut 5 bases from V and 2 bases from J; bases unmatched to any gene: 8. Per the germline V gene, CDR1 is KGHSH and CDR2 is LQKENI. The CDR3 has 16 amino acids.

This chain uses TRBV7-4 with TRBJ2-7; no definite D call. V lost 4 bases and J 0 bases, leaving 4 bases between the germline ends. This CDR3 region has 12 residues. The germline CDR1 and CDR2 sequences are SGHVT and SQSDAQ. CDR3 coding DNA: TGTGCCAGCAGCTCTCGCTCCTACGAGCAGTACTTC. It is translated as CASSSRSYEQYF.

CDR3 nucleotides: TGTGCCAGTAGTATTAGAGCAACTAATGAAAAACTGTTTTTT. Amino acid sequence: CASSIRATNEKLFF. The chain is built from TRBV19 and TRBJ1-4; D remains ambiguous. The CDR3 is made up of 14 amino acids. V lost 3 bases to trimming and J lost 0 bases, with 5 bases between them. The germline V gene has CDR1 LNHDA and CDR2 SQIVND (reference sequence).